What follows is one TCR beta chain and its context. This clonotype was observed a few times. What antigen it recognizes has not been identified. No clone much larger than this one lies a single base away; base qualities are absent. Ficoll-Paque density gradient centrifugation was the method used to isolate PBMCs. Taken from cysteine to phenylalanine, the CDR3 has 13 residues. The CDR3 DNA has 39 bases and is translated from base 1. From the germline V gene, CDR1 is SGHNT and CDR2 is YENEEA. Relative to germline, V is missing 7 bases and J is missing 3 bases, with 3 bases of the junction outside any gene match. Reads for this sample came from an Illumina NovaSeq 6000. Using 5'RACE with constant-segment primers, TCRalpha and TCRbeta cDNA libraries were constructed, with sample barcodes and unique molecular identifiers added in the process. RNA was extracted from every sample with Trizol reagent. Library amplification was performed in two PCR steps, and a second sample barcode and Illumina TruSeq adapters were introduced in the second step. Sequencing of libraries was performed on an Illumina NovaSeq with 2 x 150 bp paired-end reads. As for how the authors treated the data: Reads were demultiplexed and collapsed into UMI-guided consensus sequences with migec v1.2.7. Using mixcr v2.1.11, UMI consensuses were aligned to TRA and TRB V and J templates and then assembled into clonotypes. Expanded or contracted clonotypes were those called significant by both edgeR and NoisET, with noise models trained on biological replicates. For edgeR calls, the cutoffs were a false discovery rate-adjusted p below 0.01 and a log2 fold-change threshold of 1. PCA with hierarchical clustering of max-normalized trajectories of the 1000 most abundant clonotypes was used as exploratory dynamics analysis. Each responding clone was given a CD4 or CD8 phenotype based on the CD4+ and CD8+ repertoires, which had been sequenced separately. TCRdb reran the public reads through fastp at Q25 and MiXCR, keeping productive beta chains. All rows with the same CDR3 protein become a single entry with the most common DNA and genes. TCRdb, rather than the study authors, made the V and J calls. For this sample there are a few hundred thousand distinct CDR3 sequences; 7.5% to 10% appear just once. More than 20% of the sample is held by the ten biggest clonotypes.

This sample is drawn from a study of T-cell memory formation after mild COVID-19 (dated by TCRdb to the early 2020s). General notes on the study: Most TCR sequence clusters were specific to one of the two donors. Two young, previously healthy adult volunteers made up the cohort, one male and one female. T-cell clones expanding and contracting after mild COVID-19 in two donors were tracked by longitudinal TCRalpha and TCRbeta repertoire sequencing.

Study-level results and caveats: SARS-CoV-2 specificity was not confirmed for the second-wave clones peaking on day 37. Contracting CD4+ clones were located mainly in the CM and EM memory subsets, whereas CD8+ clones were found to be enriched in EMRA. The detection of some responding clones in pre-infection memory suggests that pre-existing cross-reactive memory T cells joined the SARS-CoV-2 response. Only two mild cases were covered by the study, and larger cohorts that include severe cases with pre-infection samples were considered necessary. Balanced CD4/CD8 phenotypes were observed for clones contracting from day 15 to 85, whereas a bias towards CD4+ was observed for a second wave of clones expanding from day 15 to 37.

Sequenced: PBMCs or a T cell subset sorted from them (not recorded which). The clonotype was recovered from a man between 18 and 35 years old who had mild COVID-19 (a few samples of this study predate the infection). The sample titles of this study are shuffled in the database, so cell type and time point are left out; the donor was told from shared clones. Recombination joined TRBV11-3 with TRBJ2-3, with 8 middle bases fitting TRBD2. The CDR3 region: CASNRGGTDTQYF. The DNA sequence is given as TGTGCCAGCAACCGCGGGGGGACAGATACGCAGTATTTT.